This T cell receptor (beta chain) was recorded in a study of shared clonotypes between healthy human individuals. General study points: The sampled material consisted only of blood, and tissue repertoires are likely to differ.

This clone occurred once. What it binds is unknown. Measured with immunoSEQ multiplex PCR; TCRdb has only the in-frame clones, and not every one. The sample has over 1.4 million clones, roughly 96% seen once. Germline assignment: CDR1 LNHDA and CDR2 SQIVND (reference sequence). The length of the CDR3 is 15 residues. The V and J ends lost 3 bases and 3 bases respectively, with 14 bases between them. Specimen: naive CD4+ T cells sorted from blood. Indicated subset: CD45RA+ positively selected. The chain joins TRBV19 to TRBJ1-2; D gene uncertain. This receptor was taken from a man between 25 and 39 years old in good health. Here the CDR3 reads CASSITRPDHYGYTF. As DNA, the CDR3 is TGTGCCAGTAGTATTACGAGACCTGACCACTATGGCTACACCTTC.